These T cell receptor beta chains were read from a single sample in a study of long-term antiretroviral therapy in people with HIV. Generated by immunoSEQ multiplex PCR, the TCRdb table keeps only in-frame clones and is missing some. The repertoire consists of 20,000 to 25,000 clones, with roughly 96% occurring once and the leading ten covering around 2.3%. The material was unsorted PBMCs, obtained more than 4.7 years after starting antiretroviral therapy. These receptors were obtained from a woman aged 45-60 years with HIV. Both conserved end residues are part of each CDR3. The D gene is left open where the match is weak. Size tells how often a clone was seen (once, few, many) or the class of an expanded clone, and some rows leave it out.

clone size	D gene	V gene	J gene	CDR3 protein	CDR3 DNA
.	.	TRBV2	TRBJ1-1	CASSEALQREAFF	TGTGCCAGCAGTGAAGCCCTCCAAAGGGAAGCTTTCTTT
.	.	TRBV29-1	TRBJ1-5	CSVEVNYHSNQPQHF	TGCAGCGTTGAAGTAAACTACCATAGCAATCAGCCCCAGCATTTT
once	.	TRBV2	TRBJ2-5	CASTPGVQETQYF	TGTGCCAGCACCCCGGGGGTCCAAGAGACCCAGTACTTC
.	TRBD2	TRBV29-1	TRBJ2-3	CSVRGRVTDTQYF	TGCAGCGTTCGCGGGAGGGTCACAGATACGCAGTATTTT
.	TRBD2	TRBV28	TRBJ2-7	CASSQSGTSYEQYF	TGTGCCAGCAGTCAGAGCGGGACCTCCTACGAGCAGTACTTC
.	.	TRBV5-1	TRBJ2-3	CASSLADSSTDTQYF	TGCGCCAGCAGCTTGGCCGACTCTAGCACAGATACGCAGTATTTT
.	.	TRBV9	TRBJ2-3	CATGKEGTDTQYF	TGTGCCACGGGGAAGGAGGGCACAGATACGCAGTATTTT
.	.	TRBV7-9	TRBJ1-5	CASSFDGGSNQPQHF	TGTGCCAGCAGCTTCGATGGGGGAAGCAATCAGCCCCAGCATTTT
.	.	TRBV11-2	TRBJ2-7	CASSLTDGANYEQYF	TGTGCCAGCAGCTTAACGGACGGAGCAAACTACGAGCAGTACTTC
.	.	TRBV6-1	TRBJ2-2	CASSDRERSTGELFF	TGTGCCAGCAGTGACAGGGAGCGATCCACCGGGGAGCTGTTTTTT
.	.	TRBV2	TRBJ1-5	CASSDSRNQPQHF	TGTGCCAGCAGTGACAGTCGCAATCAGCCCCAGCATTTT
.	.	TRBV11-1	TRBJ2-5	CASSLDYKETQYF	TGTGCCAGCAGCCTCGACTATAAAGAGACCCAGTACTTC
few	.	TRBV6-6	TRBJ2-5	CASSYNQRRREETQYF	TGTGCCAGCAGTTACAATCAGCGGAGGAGAGAAGAGACCCAGTACTTC
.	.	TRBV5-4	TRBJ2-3	CASSAGQNLNTQYF	TGTGCCAGCAGCGCGGGACAGAACCTCAATACGCAGTATTTT
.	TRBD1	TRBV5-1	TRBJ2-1	CASSTGQNVNNEQFF	TGCGCCAGCAGCACGGGACAGAACGTCAACAATGAGCAGTTCTTC
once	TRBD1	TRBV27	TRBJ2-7	CASSSRDRGNYEQYF	TGTGCCAGCAGTTCCCGGGACAGGGGGAACTACGAGCAGTACTTC
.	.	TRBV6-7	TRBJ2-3	CASSYSGRPRSTDTQYF	TGTGCCAGCAGTTACTCAGGACGGCCCCGAAGCACAGATACGCAGTATTTT